These 32 T cell receptor beta chains share one sample of origin, sequenced in a study of Tregs in tolerant kidney transplant recipients. TCRdb's copy holds only in-frame clones and misses some; the assay was immunoSEQ multiplex PCR. This table has fewer than 60,000 clones, about nine tenths appearing once. Related graft donors supplied nonmyeloablative bone marrow transplants, and mixed chimerism was transient. Sequences were derived from CD8+ T cells from blood (PBMCs), sampled 24 months after the transplant. The receptors here all came from a human patient who received a combined kidney and bone marrow transplant. Some of these T cells may belong to the graft donor.

This clone occurred once. V gene TRBV13 combines with J gene TRBJ2-5, with TRBD2 identical over 10 bases. This CDR3 has 18 residues. V was clipped by 5 bases and J by 1 base; unmatched bases: 13. Per the germline V gene, CDR1 is PRHDT and CDR2 is FYEKMQ (reference sequence). CDR3 residues: CASSAASGRAPPQETQYF. The CDR3 nucleotides read TGTGCCAGCAGCGCGGCCAGCGGGAGGGCACCACCCCAAGAGACCCAGTACTTC.

The chain joins TRBV6-5 to TRBJ2-3; 8 nucleotides align to TRBD1. This CDR3 region has 15 residues. Germline V gene sequence: CDR1 MNHEY, CDR2 SVGAGI. V trimming: 7 bases; J trimming: 0 bases; junction bases outside the gene matches: 6. The CDR3 sequence is CASTPGGGSTDTQYF. CDR3 nucleotides: TGTGCCAGCACTCCAGGGGGCGGGAGCACAGATACGCAGTATTTT.

This chain links TRBV14 with TRBJ1-5, with D maybe TRBD1 (5 bases). Germline lookup yields CDR1 SGHDN and CDR2 FVKESK. The ends were cut back, 3 bases at V and 0 bases at J, with 21 bases in the middle. This CDR3 comprises 19 residues. CDR3 nucleotide sequence: TGTGCCAGCAGCCATTCCGCCCCTGTGACAGATTATAGCAATCAGCCCCAGCATTTT. Translating it yields CASSHSAPVTDYSNQPQHF.

The V gene is TRBV7-9, the J gene TRBJ2-3; 7 bases agree with TRBD2. The V gene's germline CDR1 is SEHNR and CDR2 FQNEAQ (reference sequence). The CDR3 has 15 residues. After removal of 5 bases from V and 2 bases from J, the junction contained 7 bases not matched to a gene. The CDR3 DNA reads TGTGCCAGCAGCCCCAGCGGGGACCCCACAGATACGCAGTATTTT. Its translation is CASSPSGDPTDTQYF.

V usage is TRBV29-1 and J usage is TRBJ1-1, with D unresolved. The CDR3 is made up of 11 amino acids. The germline CDR1 and CDR2 sequences are SQVTM and ANQGSEA. V was pared by 5 bases and J by 2 bases, with 6 bases between. CDR3 protein: CSVYSNTEAFF. The CDR3 DNA reads TGCAGCGTTTACAGCAACACTGAAGCTTTCTTT.

The V gene is TRBV27, the J gene TRBJ2-3, with D unclear. V lost 6 bases and J lost 0, with 4 bases in between. This CDR3 contains 12 residues. CDR1 and CDR2 from the germline V gene are MNHEY and SMNVEV (reference sequence). The CDR3, as DNA: TGTGCCAGCAGGGCTAGCACAGATACGCAGTATTTT. Its translation is CASRASTDTQYF.

This clone was counted a few times. J is TRBJ2-7 and V is TRBV19, with unresolved D. From germline, CDR1 is LNHDA and CDR2 SQIVND (reference sequence). V lost 0 bases, J lost 2 bases, and 5 bases lay in between. This CDR3 is 13 amino acids long. The CDR3, as DNA: TGTGCCAGTAGTATAGACCATCCCTACGAGCAGTACTTC. The encoded protein is CASSIDHPYEQYF.

This chain links TRBV30 with TRBJ2-3; TRBD2 agrees at 10 bases. Germline V gene sequence: CDR1 GTSNPN, CDR2 SVGIG (reference sequence). Trimming removed 2 bases from V and 3 bases from J; junction bases left unmatched: 2. The CDR3 consists of 14 residues. CDR3 coding DNA: TGTGCCTGGAGTTCTAGCGGGAGTACAGATACGCAGTATTTT. Protein sequence: CAWSSSGSTDTQYF.

This clone came up once. The chain recombines TRBV11-3 with TRBJ2-7; D is undetermined. V lost 0 bases and J 3 bases, leaving 3 bases between the germline ends. Germline V gene data show CDR1 as SGHNT and CDR2 as YENEEA. The CDR3 is 12 residues long. CDR3 protein: CASSLDSYEQYF. The CDR3 bases are TGTGCCAGCAGCTTAGACAGCTACGAGCAGTACTTC.

V usage is TRBV4-3 and J usage is TRBJ2-2, with D maybe TRBD2 (5 bases). The germline V and J ends were trimmed by 6 bases and 6 bases, with 17 bases remaining between them. CDR1 is LGHNA and CDR2 is YSLEER in the germline V gene. The CDR3 spans 15 residues. The CDR3 protein is CASSSSSLAAGELFF. The CDR3 nucleotides are TGCGCCAGCAGTAGTTCGTCGCTAGCCGCCGGGGAGCTGTTTTTT.

The chain joins TRBV5-1 to TRBJ2-5, with D unclear. Between the trimmed V and J ends, which lost 0 bases and 4 bases, there was a span of 7 bases. The CDR3 totals 13 residues. Germline V gene sequence: CDR1 SGHRS, CDR2 YFSETQ. CDR3: CASSLGVSETQYF. CDR3 DNA: TGCGCCAGCAGCTTGGGCGTCTCAGAGACCCAGTACTTC.

V gene TRBV28 combines with J gene TRBJ1-4; unclear D gene. The germline CDR1 and CDR2 sequences are MDHEN and SYDVKM. V was pared by 3 bases and J by 4 bases, with 3 bases between. The CDR3 is 12 amino acids. This chain's CDR3 is CASSFNNEKLFF. Here the CDR3 DNA reads TGTGCCAGCAGTTTTAATAATGAAAAACTGTTTTTT.

This clone occurred a few times. The chain couples TRBV5-1 to TRBJ2-7; possible D gene TRBD2, 8 bases. CDR1 and CDR2 (germline): SGHRS, YFSETQ. The CDR3 spans 14 residues. The V and J ends lost 4 bases and 7 bases respectively, with 18 bases between them. CDR3 residues: CASSPGGTAEEQYF. The CDR3 coding sequence is TGCGCCAGCAGCCCGGGGGGGACAGCAGAAGAGCAGTACTTC.

The V gene is TRBV28, the J gene TRBJ1-1; no firm D call. This CDR3 comprises 19 residues. The V gene's germline CDR1 is MDHEN and CDR2 SYDVKM. The V end was cut by 3 bases, the J end by 5 bases, with 28 bases between. The CDR3 region has the DNA TGTGCCAGCAGTTTGGGGATGACGGAGGTTGGTTCAGTGGGGACTGAAGCTTTCTTT. Protein product: CASSLGMTEVGSVGTEAFF.

The chain carries TRBV27 and TRBJ2-3, with TRBD2 matching 7 bases. CDR3 size: 12 residues. J was trimmed by 5 bases and V by 8 bases; bases with no gene match: 4. Germline assignment: CDR1 MNHEY and CDR2 SMNVEV (reference sequence). The CDR3 bases are TGTGCCAGCGGGAGGGCCATAGATACGCAGTATTTT. Protein sequence: CASGRAIDTQYF.

The V call is TRBV13, the J call TRBJ2-3, with TRBD1 as a possible D gene (5 bases). Germline V gene lookup returns CDR1 PRHDT and CDR2 FYEKMQ (reference sequence). The CDR3 spans 18 residues. Trimming took off 4 bases at V and 1 base at J, with 21 bases between the two ends. CDR3 in DNA: TGTGCCAGCAGCTCAAGAGGTAGTAGGGGCTTCCGCACAGATACGCAGTATTTT. Protein product: CASSSRGSRGFRTDTQYF.

This clone was counted a few times. V is TRBV7-3 and J is TRBJ2-7; maybe TRBD1 (6 bases). V was pared by 2 bases and J by 5 bases, with 13 bases between. CDR3 length: 14 amino acids. The germline V gene encodes CDR1 SGHTA and CDR2 FQGTGA. CDR3 nucleotide sequence: TGTGCCAGCAGCTTATCCCTTGCAGGGGACGAGCAGTACTTC. Encoded protein: CASSLSLAGDEQYF.

The chain joins TRBV9 to TRBJ2-1, with 10 bases that match TRBD2. Looked up from germline, CDR1 is SGDLS and CDR2 is YYNGEE. This CDR3 is 18 amino acids long. V lost 3 bases and J lost 3; bases outside the gene matches: 12. The CDR3 is CASSDRTSGASGYNEQFF. In DNA form, the CDR3 reads TGTGCCAGCAGCGACCGGACTAGCGGCGCCTCTGGCTACAATGAGCAGTTCTTC.

In its sample, this clone was seen once. V and J are TRBV6-5 and TRBJ2-7; TRBD2 aligns across 7 bases. The CDR3 is 14 residues long. V shed 9 bases, J shed 6 bases, and the junction held 14 bases outside the gene matches. CDR1 is MNHEY, CDR2 SVGAGI, per germline. This CDR3 is CASWGIRGVSEQYF. The DNA of the CDR3 is TGTGCCAGTTGGGGGATACGGGGGGTTAGCGAGCAGTACTTC.

This chain connects TRBV19 to TRBJ2-1; D may be TRBD1 (6 bases). The germline gives CDR1 LNHDA, CDR2 SQIVND (reference sequence). Trimming removed 6 bases from V and 1 base from J, with 13 bases in between. CDR3 length equals 15 residues. DNA of the CDR3: TGTGCCAGTAGCCGGACAGTTTTATCCTACAATGAGCAGTTCTTC. This translates into CASSRTVLSYNEQFF.

J is TRBJ1-1 and V is TRBV6-5; perhaps TRBD1 as D (6 bases). The germline gives CDR1 MNHEY, CDR2 SVGAGI. The CDR3 is 14 amino acids. The V end lost 0 bases, the J end lost 4 bases, and 9 bases lay between the germline ends. The CDR3 bases are TGTGCCAGCAGTTACTCACAAGGGGGCACTGAAGCTTTCTTT. It encodes CASSYSQGGTEAFF.

This chain connects TRBV27 to TRBJ2-5, with D perhaps TRBD1 (6 bases). The ends were cut back, 5 bases at V and 0 bases at J, with 16 bases in the middle. Germline-derived CDR1 and CDR2 are MNHEY and SMNVEV (reference sequence). There are 16 residues in the CDR3. Here the CDR3 DNA reads TGTGCCAGCAGTCCGCGGACAGAAATAAACCAAGAGACCCAGTACTTC. It yields the protein CASSPRTEINQETQYF.

This clone was seen a handful of times. The rearrangement joins TRBV11-2 to TRBJ1-2, with a weak D call TRBD1 (6 bases). The germline gives CDR1 SGHAT, CDR2 FQNNGV. V was trimmed by 1 base and J by 5 bases, leaving 11 bases between them. This CDR3 is 14 amino acids long. CDR3 region: CASSLGTGWYGYTF. In DNA form, the CDR3 reads TGTGCCAGCAGCTTAGGCACAGGGTGGTATGGCTACACCTTC.

This clone was found once. The genes are TRBV13 and TRBJ1-5; D possibly corresponds to TRBD1 (5 bases). Germline assignment: CDR1 PRHDT and CDR2 FYEKMQ (reference sequence). The length of the CDR3 is 13 residues. Trimming took 5 bases from V and 4 from J, leaving 9 bases between them. As DNA, the CDR3 is TGTGCCAGCAGCGGGGGACTGAATCAGCCCCAGCATTTT. The encoded protein is CASSGGLNQPQHF.

The chain employs TRBV27 and TRBJ2-1, with a weak D call TRBD2 (7 bases). This CDR3 is 17 amino acids long. V was clipped by 6 bases and J by 8 bases, with 26 bases between them. CDR1 is MNHEY and CDR2 is SMNVEV in the germline V gene (reference sequence). CDR3 in DNA: TGTGCCAGCAGCGAAGAGGCTTGGGGGGGCTCAGTCCATGAGCAGTTCTTC. This translates into CASSEEAWGGSVHEQFF.

The rearrangement links TRBV27 to TRBJ2-5; 7 positions agree with TRBD2. The J call is in doubt because the DNA end fits TRBJ2-7 better. This CDR3 is built from 15 residues. Germline CDR1 reads MNHEY; CDR2 reads SMNVEV (reference sequence). CDR3 nucleotide sequence: TGTGCCAGCAGTTTTTCTAGCGGCCCATACTACGAGCAGTACTTC. This sequence encodes CASSFSSGPYYEQYF.

The rearrangement uses TRBV7-9 and TRBJ2-7; possible D gene TRBD2, 5 bases. The length of the CDR3 is 16 residues. CDR1 is SEHNR and CDR2 is FQNEAQ in the germline V gene (reference sequence). V was pared by 7 bases and J by 0 bases, with 19 bases between. Here the CDR3 DNA reads TGTGCCAGCACCTTCGGCTTGCGGGTGAGCTCCTACGAGCAGTACTTC. Protein sequence: CASTFGLRVSSYEQYF. The full variable domain, in which reference TRBV7-9 and TRBJ2-7 provide the parts outside the CDR3, is DTGVSQNPRHKITKRGQNVTFRCDPISEHNRLYWYRQTLGQGPEFLTYFQNEAQLEKSRLLSDRFSAERPKGSFSTLEIQRTEQGDSAMYLCASTFGLRVSSYEQYFGPGTRLTVT.

This clone was recorded once. The chain carries TRBV19 and TRBJ1-2, with 10 nucleotides matching TRBD1. This CDR3 has 13 residues. The trim removed 2 bases at V and 7 bases at J, leaving 1 base unmatched. Germline values: CDR1 LNHDA, CDR2 SQIVND (reference sequence). The CDR3 DNA follows: TGTGCCAGTAGTATAAGGGACAGGGGTGGCTACACCTTC. Translating gives CASSIRDRGGYTF.

The CDR3 spells CASSFGLAGGEQFF. In nucleotides, the CDR3 is TGTGCCAGCAGTTTTGGACTAGCGGGAGGTGAGCAGTTCTTC. This sequence joins TRBV27 and TRBJ2-1; 14 nucleotides agree with TRBD2. The CDR3 loop spans 14 amino acids. The germline V gene encodes CDR1 MNHEY and CDR2 SMNVEV (reference sequence). Trimming at V came to 3 bases and at J to 9 bases, leaving 1 base not matched to a gene.

The V and J genes are TRBV13 and TRBJ2-1, with D maybe TRBD2 (5 bases). The CDR3 runs 15 residues. The V end lost 6 bases, the J end lost 6 bases, and 18 bases lay between the germline ends. Per germline, CDR1 PRHDT and CDR2 FYEKMQ (reference sequence). The CDR3 protein is CASSSRDSISNEQFF. As DNA, the CDR3 is TGTGCCAGCAGTTCCCGGGATAGCATCAGCAATGAGCAGTTCTTC.

The V gene is TRBV11-3, the J gene TRBJ2-1; TRBD2 agrees at 8 bases. Germline CDR1 reads SGHNT; CDR2 reads YENEEA. The J segment lost 5 bases and the V segment lost 2 bases, leaving 14 bases of the junction unmatched. The CDR3 consists of 18 residues. The CDR3 DNA reads TGTGCCAGCAGCTTACAGCTGACTAGCGTCAGGGGAAACAATGAGCAGTTCTTC. Its protein product is CASSLQLTSVRGNNEQFF.

The chain carries TRBV28 and TRBJ1-5; no definite D call. Trimming removed 3 bases at V and 0 bases at J, with 6 bases between. The length of the CDR3 is 14 residues. Germline CDR1 is MDHEN and CDR2 is SYDVKM. In DNA, the CDR3 is TGTGCCAGCAGTTTTTTCCATAGCAATCAGCCCCAGCATTTT. This sequence encodes CASSFFHSNQPQHF.